The 32 T cell receptor beta chains below were found in one sample sequenced in a study of high-grade serous ovarian cancer treatment subgroups. Tumor tissue was taken before any definitive surgery or chemotherapy was given. Using immunoSEQ multiplex PCR, the repertoire was profiled, and TCRdb retains in-frame clones only, with some absent. The table shows about 11,000 clones, with roughly four fifths occurring only once. Sequencing was done on a sample of tumor tissue. The receptors stem from a human donor with high-grade serous ovarian cancer.

The chain is built from TRBV7-2 and TRBJ2-3, with 9 bases that match TRBD1. The CDR3 spans 16 residues. Trimming removed 5 bases from V and 0 bases from J; junction bases left unmatched: 6. Germline lookup yields CDR1 SGHTA and CDR2 FQGNSA. The DNA for the CDR3 is TGTGCCAGCAGCCCCTCCGGGACAGGGAGCACAGATACGCAGTATTTT. The encoded protein is CASSPSGTGSTDTQYF.

The chain links TRBV7-9 to TRBJ2-1; TRBD2 matches 10 bases. The CDR3 spans 17 residues. Germline V gene data show CDR1 as SEHNR and CDR2 as FQNEAQ (reference sequence). J lost 8 bases, V lost 2 bases, and 12 bases had no gene match. The CDR3 is CASSLRVRLAGVDEQFF. The DNA for the CDR3 is TGTGCCAGCAGCTTACGGGTCCGTCTAGCGGGAGTCGATGAGCAGTTCTTC.

The V gene is TRBV9, the J gene TRBJ2-5; 7 positions match TRBD2. The CDR3 sequence is 15 residues long. V was pared by 0 bases and J by 5 bases, with 7 bases of the junction left unmatched. CDR1 and CDR2 from the germline V gene are SGDLS and YYNGEE. For the CDR3, the DNA is TGTGCCAGCAGCGTAGGAACTAGCGAAGGGGAGACCCAGTACTTC. Protein: CASSVGTSEGETQYF.

Concerning this clone itself: Sequence at one end of the junction differs from germline and may be a read error. The CDR3 coding sequence is TGTGCTAGCAGCTCGGGACTAGCGGGAGCCGGGGAGCTGTTTTTT. It yields the protein CASSSGLAGAGELFF. The V gene is TRBV7-7, the J gene TRBJ2-2; 14 bases fit TRBD2. From germline, CDR1 is SSHAT and CDR2 FNYEAQ (reference sequence). The CDR3 runs 15 residues.

On this clone: The same CDR3 is also encoded by other DNA sequences in this sample. V and J are TRBV4-2 and TRBJ2-5; D might be TRBD2 (6 bases). Germline lookup yields CDR1 LGHNA and CDR2 YNFKEQ. The V and J ends lost 0 bases and 5 bases respectively, with 13 bases between them. CDR3 length: 15 residues. The CDR3 reads CASSQDEGLQETQYF. Here the CDR3 DNA reads TGTGCCAGCAGCCAAGATGAGGGACTGCAGGAGACCCAGTACTTC.

This rearrangement joins TRBV7-8 to TRBJ1-1; D is uncertain. The germline V gene encodes CDR1 SGHVS and CDR2 FQNEAQ. The CDR3 covers 13 residues. V was shortened by 5 bases and J by 1 base, with 8 bases between the two germline ends. Here the CDR3 reads CASSAQQNTEAFF. CDR3 bases: TGTGCCAGCAGCGCACAGCAGAACACTGAAGCTTTCTTT. Complete variable domain (other parts from reference TRBV7-8 and TRBJ1-1): GAGVSQSPRYKVAKRGQDVALRCDPISGHVSLFWYQQALGQGPEFLTYFQNEAQLDKSGLPSDRFFAERPEGSVSTLKIQRTQQEDSAVYLCASSAQQNTEAFFGQGTRLTVV.

The chain employs TRBV7-9 and TRBJ2-5, with 7 bases identical to TRBD2. Germline assignment: CDR1 SEHNR and CDR2 FQNEAQ (reference sequence). The junction had 4 bases not matched to a gene; V was cut back by 11 bases and J by 1 base. This CDR3 has 12 amino acids. CDR3 nucleotides: TGTGCCTGGGGGACTACCCAAGAGACCCAGTACTTC. Protein: CAWGTTQETQYF.

The chain has TRBV6-5 and TRBJ2-2; 8 bases agree with TRBD1. The CDR3 extends over 16 amino acids. With V trimmed by 0 bases and J by 7 bases, 7 bases remained unmatched. From germline, CDR1 is MNHEY and CDR2 SVGAGI. The CDR3 DNA sequence: TGTGCCAGCAGTTACTCGAGGGACAGGTTAAACGGGGAGCTGTTTTTT. It is translated as CASSYSRDRLNGELFF.

The chain employs TRBV18 and TRBJ1-2; possibly TRBD1 for D (6 bases). Germline CDR1 reads KGHSH; CDR2 reads LQKENI. Trimming shortened V by 4 bases and J by 7 bases, and 19 bases separated the two germline ends. The CDR3 consists of 15 residues. CDR3 in amino acids: CASSLGKSPGVGYTF. In nucleotides, the CDR3 is TGTGCCAGCTCACTGGGAAAATCACCAGGGGTTGGCTACACCTTC.

The genes are TRBV6-1 and TRBJ2-7, with TRBD2 as a possible D gene (6 bases). Deletions cut 3 bases from V and 2 bases from J, with 14 bases between. Germline CDR1 is MNHNS and CDR2 is SASEGT. There are 15 residues in the CDR3. For the CDR3, the DNA is TGTGCCAGCAGTGATGGGGGAGGAAGAACCTACGAGCAGTACTTC. It codes for CASSDGGGRTYEQYF.

The V and J genes are TRBV27 and TRBJ1-1, with a possible D match to TRBD1 (5 bases). CDR1 and CDR2 from the germline V gene are MNHEY and SMNVEV (reference sequence). CDR3 length equals 13 residues. V shed 5 bases and J shed 4 bases, with 11 bases lying between them. The CDR3 is CASSPREGTEAFF. For the CDR3, the DNA is TGTGCCAGCAGTCCCAGGGAGGGCACTGAAGCTTTCTTT.

This chain joins TRBV27 and TRBJ1-5; D gene uncertain. The germline V gene encodes CDR1 MNHEY and CDR2 SMNVEV (reference sequence). Trimming removed 3 bases at V and 4 bases at J, with 7 bases between. The CDR3 consists of 13 residues. The CDR3 spells CASSFLGNQPQHF. CDR3 sequence (DNA): TGTGCCAGCAGTTTTTTAGGGAATCAGCCCCAGCATTTT.

V gene TRBV10-3 combines with J gene TRBJ2-7; 7 nucleotides align to TRBD1. Germline V gene sequence: CDR1 ENHRY, CDR2 SYGVKD. V gave up 8 bases and J gave up 0 bases; unmatched junction bases: 4. This CDR3 is built from 13 residues. The CDR3 loop is CAILRDSSYEQYF. CDR3 sequence (DNA): TGTGCCATCCTCCGGGACAGCTCCTACGAGCAGTACTTC.

The rearrangement joins TRBV7-8 to TRBJ2-7; 9 bases agree with TRBD2. The CDR3 has 14 amino acids. V lost 8 bases, J lost 3 bases, and 8 bases stayed unmatched. Germline-derived CDR1 and CDR2 are SGHVS and FQNEAQ. The CDR3 loop reads CASSLGTSIYEQYF. CDR3 DNA: TGTGCCAGCTCCTTGGGGACTAGCATCTACGAGCAGTACTTC.

This chain links TRBV7-2 with TRBJ2-1; 7 nucleotides agree with TRBD1. The germline V gene has CDR1 SGHTA and CDR2 FQGNSA. CDR3 size: 14 residues. V gave up 0 bases and J gave up 5 bases; unmatched junction bases: 1. The CDR3 loop reads CASSLAGQNNEQFF. Written as DNA, the CDR3 is TGTGCCAGCAGCTTAGCGGGACAGAACAATGAGCAGTTCTTC. The variable domain in full, with the rest retrieved from reference TRBV7-2 and TRBJ2-1, is GAGVSQSPSNKVTEKGKDVELRCDPISGHTALYWYRQSLGQGLEFLIYFQGNSAPDKSGLPSDRFSAERTGGSVSTLTIQRTQQEDSAVYLCASSLAGQNNEQFFGPGTRLTVL.

The chain employs TRBV5-1 and TRBJ2-1; D is perhaps TRBD1 or TRBD2 (5 bases each). The CDR3 is made up of 14 amino acids. The V gene's germline CDR1 is SGHRS and CDR2 YFSETQ. Trimming cost V 4 bases and J 5 bases, with 13 bases left between them. The CDR3 sequence: CASSLGEGHNEQFF. The CDR3 DNA is TGCGCCAGCAGCCTGGGGGAAGGGCACAATGAGCAGTTCTTC.

This chain joins TRBV19 and TRBJ2-1; 11 bases map to TRBD1. This CDR3 has 15 residues. Looked up from germline, CDR1 is LNHDA and CDR2 is SQIVND (reference sequence). The V gene end was trimmed by 4 bases and the J gene end by 7 bases; junction bases not matched to a gene: 6. The CDR3 is CASSTTGQGANEQFF. Here the CDR3 DNA reads TGTGCCAGTAGTACAACCGGACAGGGGGCTAATGAGCAGTTCTTC. Full variable domain (outside the CDR3, taken from reference TRBV19 and TRBJ2-1): DGGITQSPKYLFRKEGQNVTLSCEQNLNHDAMYWYRQDPGQGLRLIYYSQIVNDFQKGDIAEGYSVSREKKESFPLTVTSAQKNPTAFYLCASSTTGQGANEQFFGPGTRLTVL.

This chain joins TRBV28 and TRBJ1-1; tentatively, D is TRBD1 (6 bases). Germline V gives CDR1 MDHEN, CDR2 SYDVKM. V was clipped by 4 bases and J by 3 bases, with 21 bases between them. The CDR3 spans 17 residues. CDR3 nucleotides: TGTGCCAGCAGTTCGCGAAGGGGGGTTGGGGTTGACACTGAAGCTTTCTTT. Residues: CASSSRRGVGVDTEAFF.

This clone showed up just once. The chain uses TRBV5-1 and TRBJ2-5, with 8 bases identical to TRBD1. Losses at the gene ends were 4 bases for V and 0 bases for J; bases not matched to a gene: 5. CDR1 and CDR2 from the germline V gene are SGHRS and YFSETQ. The CDR3 has 15 amino acids. The CDR3 DNA sequence: TGCGCCAGCAGCCCCGGGACAGGCCACCAAGAGACCCAGTACTTC. Residues: CASSPGTGHQETQYF.

The chain couples TRBV19 to TRBJ2-3; D perhaps matches TRBD1 (6 bases). The V gene's germline CDR1 is LNHDA and CDR2 SQIVND (reference sequence). The CDR3 spans 15 residues. V lost 9 bases, J lost 4 bases, and 20 bases lay in between. CDR3 DNA sequence: TGTGCCAGCCGCCGCACAGGGCCAACTCCAGATACGCAGTATTTT. It encodes CASRRTGPTPDTQYF.

This chain joins TRBV11-2 and TRBJ1-2; TRBD1 might be the D (5 bases). V was shortened by 6 bases and J by 4 bases, with 15 bases between the two germline ends. This CDR3 spans 14 amino acids. Per germline, CDR1 SGHAT and CDR2 FQNNGV. The CDR3 coding sequence is TGTGCCAGCAGGCGACCGGGACGATCCTATGGCTACACCTTC. As protein: CASRRPGRSYGYTF. Supplemented by reference TRBV11-2 and TRBJ1-2, the full variable domain reads EAGVAQSPRYKIIEKRQSVAFWCNPISGHATLYWYQQILGQGPKLLIQFQNNGVVDDSQLPKDRFSAERLKGVDSTLKIQPAKLEDSAVYLCASRRPGRSYGYTFGSGTRLTVV.

J is TRBJ2-2 and V is TRBV5-1; D unclear. In germline, CDR1 is SGHRS, CDR2 YFSETQ. This CDR3 comprises 14 residues. V was pared by 6 bases and J by 4 bases, with 13 bases between. CDR3 in amino acids: CASKGLAGTGELFF. Here the CDR3 DNA reads TGCGCCAGCAAAGGTTTGGCCGGCACCGGGGAGCTGTTTTTT.

This rearrangement joins TRBV13 to TRBJ2-3; the match to TRBD1 covers 8 bases. The junction had 8 bases not matched to a gene; V was cut back by 5 bases and J by 7 bases. Per the germline V gene, CDR1 is PRHDT and CDR2 is FYEKMQ (reference sequence). The length of the CDR3 is 14 residues. The DNA for the CDR3 is TGTGCCAGCAGCACGCAGGGGGCGTGGAATACGCAGTATTTT. Translation: CASSTQGAWNTQYF.

This chain joins TRBV29-1 and TRBJ2-7; 13 nucleotides align to TRBD2. Germline values: CDR1 SQVTM, CDR2 ANQGSEA. V shed 6 bases and J 3 bases; nucleotides not matched to a gene: 11. The CDR3 runs to 16 residues. This chain's CDR3 is CSVLRLRTSGSYEQYF. The CDR3 bases are TGCAGCGTCCTCAGACTTCGGACTAGCGGGAGCTACGAGCAGTACTTC.

The J gene is TRBJ2-7, the V gene TRBV30; D gene unclear. The CDR3 extends over 19 amino acids. Trimming shortened V by 2 bases and J by 2 bases, and 28 bases separated the two germline ends. Germline assignment: CDR1 GTSNPN and CDR2 SVGIG (reference sequence). CDR3 sequence reads: CAWSITPGAMASFTYEQYF. CDR3 DNA: TGTGCCTGGAGTATCACTCCCGGAGCAATGGCCAGTTTCACCTACGAGCAGTACTTC.

The chain has TRBV6-6 and TRBJ1-1, with D maybe TRBD1 (5 bases). Trimming removed 7 bases from V and 1 base from J, with 19 bases in between. The CDR3 covers 16 residues. CDR1 is MNHNY, CDR2 SVGAGI, per germline (reference sequence). The CDR3 coding sequence is TGTGCCAGCACCGGGGCGATTAGGGGCACGAACACTGAAGCTTTCTTT. The encoded protein is CASTGAIRGTNTEAFF.

The chain employs TRBV29-1 and TRBJ2-5; either TRBD1 or TRBD2 may supply D (5 bases each). V was clipped by 5 bases and J by 5 bases, with 9 bases between them. The CDR3 consists of 11 residues. Germline CDR1 and CDR2: SQVTM and ANQGSEA. The CDR3 region has the DNA TGCAGCGTTTGGGGCGGGGAGACCCAGTACTTC. Amino acid sequence: CSVWGGETQYF.

CDR3 sequence reads: CASSEGETQYF. The CDR3 nucleotides read TGTGCCAGCAGCGAGGGGGAGACCCAGTACTTC. This chain links TRBV7-9 with TRBJ2-5, with D tentatively TRBD1 or TRBD2 (5 bases each). The germline CDR1 and CDR2 sequences are SEHNR and FQNEAQ (reference sequence). The length of the CDR3 is 11 residues. The V and J ends lost 5 bases and 5 bases respectively, with 6 bases between them.

The chain has TRBV7-6 and TRBJ2-7; D possibly matches TRBD1 or TRBD2 (5 bases each). With 5 bases removed from V and 0 bases from J, the gap between germline ends came to 11 bases. Per the germline V gene, CDR1 is SGHVS and CDR2 is FNYEAQ. The CDR3 extends over 14 amino acids. CDR3 in DNA: TGTGCCAGCAGCCCGGGGACGGTCTCCTACGAGCAGTACTTC. This sequence encodes CASSPGTVSYEQYF. The complete variable domain, with remaining parts taken from reference TRBV7-6 and TRBJ2-7, reads GAGVSQSPRYKVTKRGQDVALRCDPISGHVSLYWYRQALGQGPEFLTYFNYEAQQDKSGLPNDRFSAERPEGSISTLTIQRTEQRDSAMYRCASSPGTVSYEQYFGPGTRLTVT.

This clone was detected only once. The chain links TRBV7-8 to TRBJ1-5; D is perhaps TRBD1 (5 bases). The ends were cut back, 5 bases at V and 7 bases at J, with 18 bases in the middle. There are 15 residues in the CDR3. The germline CDR1 and CDR2 sequences are SGHVS and FQNEAQ. CDR3 in amino acids: CASSPIQGIGQPQHF. The CDR3 DNA follows: TGTGCCAGCAGCCCCATCCAGGGAATCGGCCAGCCCCAGCATTTT. The full variable domain, its missing parts supplied by reference TRBV7-8 and TRBJ1-5, is GAGVSQSPRYKVAKRGQDVALRCDPISGHVSLFWYQQALGQGPEFLTYFQNEAQLDKSGLPSDRFFAERPEGSVSTLKIQRTQQEDSAVYLCASSPIQGIGQPQHFGDGTRLSIL.

The rearrangement links TRBV6-5 to TRBJ2-3; either TRBD1 or TRBD2 may fit D (5 bases each). The CDR3 totals 13 residues. Trimming took 6 bases from V and 5 from J, leaving 12 bases between them. Germline V lookup: CDR1 MNHEY, CDR2 SVGAGI. CDR3: CASRTEGRDTQYF. The CDR3 DNA sequence: TGTGCCAGCAGAACCGAGGGGAGAGATACGCAGTATTTT.

V is TRBV7-8 and J is TRBJ2-1; maybe TRBD2 (6 bases). The germline V gene has CDR1 SGHVS and CDR2 FQNEAQ. This CDR3 is 16 amino acids long. The V and J ends lost 1 base and 4 bases respectively, with 14 bases between them. The CDR3 protein is CASSLGVVAEYNEQFF. The CDR3, as DNA: TGTGCCAGCAGCTTAGGGGTAGTAGCGGAATACAATGAGCAGTTCTTC.